The entry that follows covers one T cell receptor (beta chain) sequence. Its specificity is not known. This sample is drawn from a study of radiation and T cells in renal cell carcinoma. For the study at large: Nephrectomy followed 15 Gy stereotactic body radiation by 4 weeks.

The V and J ends lost 0 bases and 4 bases respectively, with 16 bases between them. There are 16 residues in the CDR3. Broader study findings: Without pretreatment biopsies, baseline tumor clonotype presence was undetermined.

Regarding time point: baseline pretreatment blood. This sample's treatment: 15 Gy SBRT to primary tumor, nephrectomy 4 weeks later. After SBRT, blood was collected at 2 and 4 weeks, plus baseline. Here immunoSEQ multiplex PCR was the method, and the copy in TCRdb shows in-frame clones only, minus some. In the table there are 150,000 or so clones, about 88% of which are singletons. V usage is TRBV23-1 and J usage is TRBJ2-7; the D gene is possibly TRBD1 (7 bases). TRBV23-1 belongs to the ORF category, with a function that is uncertain. The source material was blood, sampled from a patient whose treatment included radiotherapy and nephrectomy. The receptor was derived from a woman aged 45-59 years with renal cell carcinoma. This CDR3 is CASSQSEGQSLYEQYF. The DNA of the CDR3 is TGCGCCAGCAGTCAATCGGAGGGACAGAGCCTTTACGAGCAGTACTTC.